A single sample gave rise to the 4 T cell receptor beta chains below, sequenced in a study of T cells in Graves' hyperthyroidism and ophthalmopathy. Amplification yielded TCR beta CDR3 regions, with RNA transcripts as the source. Carried out on the TCR CDR3, a first-round RT-PCR used the HTBI primer set. TCRdb ran MiXCR on the multiplex PCR reads and lists one entry per CDR3 protein. The sample consists of 350,000 or so distinct CDR3 sequences, 15% to 20% of them appearing once. Sequenced material: blood. The receptors originated from a woman aged 40 to 55 with Graves' ophthalmopathy.

The CDR3 protein is CAWSYGKGYGYTF. The CDR3 region has the DNA TGTGCCTGGAGTTACGGCAAAGGCTATGGCTACACCTTC. The J gene is TRBJ1-2, the V gene TRBV30; D gene unclear. This CDR3 has 13 amino acids. Germline V lookup: CDR1 GTSNPN, CDR2 SVGIG (reference sequence). Trimming pared 2 bases from V and 4 bases from J, leaving 11 bases between.

This clonotype was seen at least ten times. J is TRBJ2-4 and V is TRBV5-6; perhaps TRBD1 as D (6 bases). This CDR3 has 13 residues. Germline loops: CDR1 SGHDT, CDR2 YYEEEE. Trimming removed 4 bases from V and 5 bases from J, with 10 bases in between. The CDR3 protein is CASSRRTENIQYF. The CDR3 DNA reads as TGTGCCAGCAGCCGAAGGACAGAAAACATTCAGTACTTC.

This clonotype was seen at least ten times. V usage is TRBV20-1 and J usage is TRBJ1-1; TRBD1 matches at 9 bases. The CDR3 extends over 13 amino acids. V trimming: 5 bases; J trimming: 3 bases; junction bases outside the gene matches: 4. Germline CDR1 is DFQATT and CDR2 is SNEGSKA (reference sequence). In DNA, the CDR3 is TGCAGTGCTGACACAGGGGGCCACACTGAAGCTTTCTTT. This gives the protein CSADTGGHTEAFF.

The V and J genes are TRBV20-1 and TRBJ2-7, with TRBD2 matching over 11 bases. Germline CDR1 and CDR2: DFQATT and SNEGSKA (reference sequence). The trim removed 7 bases at V and 2 bases at J, leaving 1 base unmatched. This CDR3 has 12 residues. DNA for the CDR3: TGCAGTGTTAGCGGGAGGGCCTACGAGCAGTACTTC. Translating gives CSVSGRAYEQYF.